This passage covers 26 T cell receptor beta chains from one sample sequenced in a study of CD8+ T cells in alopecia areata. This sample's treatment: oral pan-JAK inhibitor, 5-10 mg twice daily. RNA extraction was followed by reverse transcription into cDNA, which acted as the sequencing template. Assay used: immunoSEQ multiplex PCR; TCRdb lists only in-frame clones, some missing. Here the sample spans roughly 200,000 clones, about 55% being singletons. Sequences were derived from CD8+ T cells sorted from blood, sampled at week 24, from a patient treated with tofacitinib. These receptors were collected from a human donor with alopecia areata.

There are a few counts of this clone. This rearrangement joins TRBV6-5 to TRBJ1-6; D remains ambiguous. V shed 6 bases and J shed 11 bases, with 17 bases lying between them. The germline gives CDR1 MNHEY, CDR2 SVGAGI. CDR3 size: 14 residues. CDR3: CASRLTGAGPPLHF. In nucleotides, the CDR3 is TGTGCCAGCAGACTCACCGGCGCGGGTCCACCCCTCCACTTT.

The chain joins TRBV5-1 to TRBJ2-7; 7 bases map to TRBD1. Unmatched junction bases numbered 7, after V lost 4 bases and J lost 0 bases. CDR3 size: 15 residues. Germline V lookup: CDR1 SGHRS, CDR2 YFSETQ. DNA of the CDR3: TGCGCCAGCAGCCCGGGACAGCTTTCCTCCTACGAGCAGTACTTC. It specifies CASSPGQLSSYEQYF.

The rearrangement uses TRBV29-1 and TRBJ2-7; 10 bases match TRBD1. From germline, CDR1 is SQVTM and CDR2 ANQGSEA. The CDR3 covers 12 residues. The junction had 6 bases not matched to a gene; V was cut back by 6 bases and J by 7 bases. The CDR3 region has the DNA TGCAGCGTGGGGACAGGGGACTTTGAGCAGTACTTC. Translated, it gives CSVGTGDFEQYF.

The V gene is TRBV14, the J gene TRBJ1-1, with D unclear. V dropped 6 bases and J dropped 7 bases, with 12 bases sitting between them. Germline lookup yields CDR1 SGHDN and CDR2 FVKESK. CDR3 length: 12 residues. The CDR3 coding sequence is TGTGCCAGCAGTCATGACGGGGATGAAGCTTTCTTT. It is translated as CASSHDGDEAFF.

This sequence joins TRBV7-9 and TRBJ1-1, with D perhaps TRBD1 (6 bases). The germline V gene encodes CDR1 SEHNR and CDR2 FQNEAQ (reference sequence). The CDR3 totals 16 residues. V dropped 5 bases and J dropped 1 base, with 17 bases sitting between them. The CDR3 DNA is TGTGCCAGCAGCAATAGGGACAACCAACCGAACACTGAAGCTTTCTTT. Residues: CASSNRDNQPNTEAFF.

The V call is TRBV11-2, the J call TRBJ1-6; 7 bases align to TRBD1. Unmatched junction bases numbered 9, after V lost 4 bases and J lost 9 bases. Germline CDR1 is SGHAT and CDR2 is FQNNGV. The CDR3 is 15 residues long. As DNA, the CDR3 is TGTGCCAGCAGCTCCACACAGGGGCCAGGTTCACCCCTCCACTTT. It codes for CASSSTQGPGSPLHF.

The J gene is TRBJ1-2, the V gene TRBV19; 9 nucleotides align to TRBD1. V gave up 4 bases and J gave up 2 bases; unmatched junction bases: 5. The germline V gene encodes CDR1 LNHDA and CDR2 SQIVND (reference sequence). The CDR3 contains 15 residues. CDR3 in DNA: TGTGCCAGTAGTAGTACAGGGGGCGCAAACTATGGCTACACCTTC. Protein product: CASSSTGGANYGYTF.

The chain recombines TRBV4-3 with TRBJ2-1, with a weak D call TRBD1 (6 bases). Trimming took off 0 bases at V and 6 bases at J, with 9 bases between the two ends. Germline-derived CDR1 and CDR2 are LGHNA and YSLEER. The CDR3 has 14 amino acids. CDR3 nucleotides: TGCGCCAGCAGCCAAGATAGGGGGAGCAATGAGCAGTTCTTC. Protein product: CASSQDRGSNEQFF.

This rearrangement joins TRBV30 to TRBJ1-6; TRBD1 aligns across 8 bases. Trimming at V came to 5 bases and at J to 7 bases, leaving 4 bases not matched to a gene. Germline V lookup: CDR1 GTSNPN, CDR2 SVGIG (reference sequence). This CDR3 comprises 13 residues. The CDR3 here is CAWGTGLNSPLHF. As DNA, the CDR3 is TGTGCCTGGGGGACAGGCCTGAATTCACCCCTCCACTTT.

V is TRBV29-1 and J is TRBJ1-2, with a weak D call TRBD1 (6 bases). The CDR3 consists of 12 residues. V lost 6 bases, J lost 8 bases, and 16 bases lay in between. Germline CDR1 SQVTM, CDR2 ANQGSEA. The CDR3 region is CSVRGGQIGYTF. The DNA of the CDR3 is TGCAGCGTCCGGGGGGGACAAATAGGCTACACCTTC. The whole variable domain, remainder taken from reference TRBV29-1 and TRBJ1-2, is SAVISQKPSRDICQRGTSLTIQCQVDSQVTMMFWYRQQPGQSLTLIATANQGSEATYESGFVIDKFPISRPNLTFSTLTVSNMSPEDSSIYLCSVRGGQIGYTFGSGTRLTVV.

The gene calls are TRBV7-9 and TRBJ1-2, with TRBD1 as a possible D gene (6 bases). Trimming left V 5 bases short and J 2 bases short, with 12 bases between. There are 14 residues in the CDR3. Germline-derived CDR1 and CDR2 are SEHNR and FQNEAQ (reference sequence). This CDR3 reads CASSRQDLNYGYTF. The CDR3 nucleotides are TGTGCCAGCAGCCGACAGGACCTAAACTATGGCTACACCTTC.

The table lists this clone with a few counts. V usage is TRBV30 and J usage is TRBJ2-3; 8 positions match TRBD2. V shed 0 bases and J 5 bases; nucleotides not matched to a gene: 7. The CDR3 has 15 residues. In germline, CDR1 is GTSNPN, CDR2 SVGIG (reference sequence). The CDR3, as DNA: TGTGCCTGGAGTGTAGGAGCGGGGGTTGAAGATACGCAGTATTTT. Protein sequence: CAWSVGAGVEDTQYF.

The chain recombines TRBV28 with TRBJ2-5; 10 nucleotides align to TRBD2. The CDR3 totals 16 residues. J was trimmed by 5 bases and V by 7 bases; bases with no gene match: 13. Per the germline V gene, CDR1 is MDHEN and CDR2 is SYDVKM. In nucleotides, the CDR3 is TGTGCCAGCATCCCCCTGGCTAGCGGGGGATATGAGACCCAGTACTTC. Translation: CASIPLASGGYETQYF.

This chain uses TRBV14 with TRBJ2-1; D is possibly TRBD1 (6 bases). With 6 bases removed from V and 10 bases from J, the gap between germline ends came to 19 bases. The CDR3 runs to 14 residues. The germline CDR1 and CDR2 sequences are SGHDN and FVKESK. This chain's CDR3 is CASSGGLPRGEQFF. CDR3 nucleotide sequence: TGTGCCAGCAGTGGGGGCCTACCTCGAGGGGAGCAGTTCTTC.

CDR3 bases: TGTGCCAGCAGCTCAATTGGAGCAGGGGAAAACATTCAGTACTTC. Protein sequence: CASSSIGAGENIQYF. V gene TRBV5-4 combines with J gene TRBJ2-4; D possibly corresponds to TRBD1 (6 bases). This CDR3 is built from 15 residues. Trimming stripped 3 bases from V and 5 bases from J, with 15 bases between. Germline V gene lookup returns CDR1 SGHNT and CDR2 YYREEE (reference sequence).

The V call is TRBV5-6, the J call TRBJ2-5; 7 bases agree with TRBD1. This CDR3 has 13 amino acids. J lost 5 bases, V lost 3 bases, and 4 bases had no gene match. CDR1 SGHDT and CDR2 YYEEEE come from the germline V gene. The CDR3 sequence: CASSSQGLETQYF. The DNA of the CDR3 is TGTGCCAGCAGCTCACAGGGGTTGGAGACCCAGTACTTC.

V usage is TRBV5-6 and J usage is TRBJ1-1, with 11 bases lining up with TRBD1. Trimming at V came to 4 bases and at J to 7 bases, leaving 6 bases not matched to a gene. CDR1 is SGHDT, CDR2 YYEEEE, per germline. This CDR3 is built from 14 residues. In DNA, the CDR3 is TGTGCCAGCAGCCTAGGACAGGGGGCAGGTGAAGCTTTCTTT. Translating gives CASSLGQGAGEAFF. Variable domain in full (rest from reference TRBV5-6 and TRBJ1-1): DAGVTQSPTHLIKTRGQQVTLRCSPKSGHDTVSWYQQALGQGPQFIFQYYEEEERQRGNFPDRFSGHQFPNYSSELNVNALLLGDSALYLCASSLGQGAGEAFFGQGTRLTVV.

In nucleotides, the CDR3 is TGTGCCAGCAGCTTATCGGAGCTGAGTGACACTGAAGCTTTCTTT. Translated, it gives CASSLSELSDTEAFF. The genes are TRBV7-9 and TRBJ1-1, with D unresolved. The V end was cut by 2 bases, the J end by 3 bases, with 13 bases between. Per germline, CDR1 SEHNR and CDR2 FQNEAQ (reference sequence). The CDR3 sequence is 15 residues long.

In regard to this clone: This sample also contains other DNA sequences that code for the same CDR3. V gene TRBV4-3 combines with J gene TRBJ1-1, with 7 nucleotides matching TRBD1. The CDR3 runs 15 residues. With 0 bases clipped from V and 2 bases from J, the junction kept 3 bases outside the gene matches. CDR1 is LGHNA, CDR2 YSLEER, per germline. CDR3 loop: CASSQDRQGNTEAFF. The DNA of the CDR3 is TGCGCCAGCAGCCAAGATCGACAGGGTAACACTGAAGCTTTCTTT.

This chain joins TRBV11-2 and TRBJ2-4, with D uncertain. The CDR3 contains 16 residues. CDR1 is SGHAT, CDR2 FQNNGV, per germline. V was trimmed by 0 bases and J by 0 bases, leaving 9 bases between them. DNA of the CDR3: TGTGCCAGCAGCTTAGAGTCCCCGTCAGCCAAAAACATTCAGTACTTC. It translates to CASSLESPSAKNIQYF.

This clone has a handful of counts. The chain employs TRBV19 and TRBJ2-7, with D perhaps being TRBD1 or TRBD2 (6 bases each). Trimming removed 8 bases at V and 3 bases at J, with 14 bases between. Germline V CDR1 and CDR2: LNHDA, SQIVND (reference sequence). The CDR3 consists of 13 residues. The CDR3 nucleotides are TGTGCCAGTGCCGCGGGACACTACTACGAGCAGTACTTC. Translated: CASAAGHYYEQYF. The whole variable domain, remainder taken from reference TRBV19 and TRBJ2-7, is DGGITQSPKYLFRKEGQNVTLSCEQNLNHDAMYWYRQDPGQGLRLIYYSQIVNDFQKGDIAEGYSVSREKKESFPLTVTSAQKNPTAFYLCASAAGHYYEQYFGPGTRLTVT.

CDR3 region: CASSDETGGKTGELFF. The CDR3 nucleotides read TGTGCCAGCAGCGACGAAACAGGGGGCAAGACCGGGGAGCTGTTTTTT. The rearrangement links TRBV9 to TRBJ2-2; 9 bases agree with TRBD1. This CDR3 spans 16 amino acids. Looked up from germline, CDR1 is SGDLS and CDR2 is YYNGEE. V shed 3 bases, J shed 5 bases, and the junction held 8 bases outside the gene matches.

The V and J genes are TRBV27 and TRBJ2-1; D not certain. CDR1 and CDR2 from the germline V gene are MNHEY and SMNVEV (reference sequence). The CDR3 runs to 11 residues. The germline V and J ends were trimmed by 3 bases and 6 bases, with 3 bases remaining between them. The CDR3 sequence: CASSFSNEQFF. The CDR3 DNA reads TGTGCCAGCAGTTTTAGCAATGAGCAGTTCTTC.

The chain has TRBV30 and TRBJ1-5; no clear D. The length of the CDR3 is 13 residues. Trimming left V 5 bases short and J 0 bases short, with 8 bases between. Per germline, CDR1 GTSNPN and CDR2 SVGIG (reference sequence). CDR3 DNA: TGTGCCTGGGCCTTTGATAGCAATCAGCCCCAGCATTTT. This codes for CAWAFDSNQPQHF.

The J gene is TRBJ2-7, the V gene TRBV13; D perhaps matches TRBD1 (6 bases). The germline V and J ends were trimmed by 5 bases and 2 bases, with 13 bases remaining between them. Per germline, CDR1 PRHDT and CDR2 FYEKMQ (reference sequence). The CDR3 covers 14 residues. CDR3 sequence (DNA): TGTGCCAGCAGCCCGCAGGGGAGCGCCTACGAGCAGTACTTC. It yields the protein CASSPQGSAYEQYF.

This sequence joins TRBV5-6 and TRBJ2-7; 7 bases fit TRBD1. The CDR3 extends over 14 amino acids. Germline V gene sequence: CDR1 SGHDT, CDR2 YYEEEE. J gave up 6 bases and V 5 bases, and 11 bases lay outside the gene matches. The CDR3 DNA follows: TGTGCCAGCAGGCGATCAAGACAGGGAAGCGAGCAGTACTTC. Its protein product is CASRRSRQGSEQYF. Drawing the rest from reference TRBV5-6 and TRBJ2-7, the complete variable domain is DAGVTQSPTHLIKTRGQQVTLRCSPKSGHDTVSWYQQALGQGPQFIFQYYEEEERQRGNFPDRFSGHQFPNYSSELNVNALLLGDSALYLCASRRSRQGSEQYFGPGTRLTVT.